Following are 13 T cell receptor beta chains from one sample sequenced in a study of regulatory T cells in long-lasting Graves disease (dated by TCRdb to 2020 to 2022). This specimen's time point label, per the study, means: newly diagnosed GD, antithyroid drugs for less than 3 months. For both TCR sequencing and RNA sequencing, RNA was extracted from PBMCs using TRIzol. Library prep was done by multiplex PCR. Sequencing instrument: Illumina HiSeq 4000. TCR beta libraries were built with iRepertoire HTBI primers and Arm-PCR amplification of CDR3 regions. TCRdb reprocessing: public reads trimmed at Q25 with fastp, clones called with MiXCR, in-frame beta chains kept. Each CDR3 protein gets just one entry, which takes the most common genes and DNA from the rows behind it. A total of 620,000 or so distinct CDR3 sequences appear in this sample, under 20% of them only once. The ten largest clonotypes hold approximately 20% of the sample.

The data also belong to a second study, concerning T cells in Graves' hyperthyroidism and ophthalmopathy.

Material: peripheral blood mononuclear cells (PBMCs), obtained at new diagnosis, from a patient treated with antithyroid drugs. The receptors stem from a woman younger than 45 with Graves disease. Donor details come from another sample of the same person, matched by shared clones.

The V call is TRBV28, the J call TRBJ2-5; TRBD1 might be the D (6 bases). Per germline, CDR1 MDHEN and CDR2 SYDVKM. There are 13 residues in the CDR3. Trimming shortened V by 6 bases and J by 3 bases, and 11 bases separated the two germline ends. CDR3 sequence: CASRLRDKETQYF. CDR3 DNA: TGTGCCAGCAGGCTTCGGGACAAAGAGACCCAGTACTTC.

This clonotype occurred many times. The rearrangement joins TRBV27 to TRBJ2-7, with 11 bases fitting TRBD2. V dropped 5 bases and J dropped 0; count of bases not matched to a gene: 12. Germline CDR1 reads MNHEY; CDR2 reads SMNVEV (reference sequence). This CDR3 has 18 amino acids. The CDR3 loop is CASSRLAGIGSSSYEQYF. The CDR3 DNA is TGTGCCAGCAGTCGACTAGCGGGAATAGGCTCGAGCTCCTACGAGCAGTACTTC.

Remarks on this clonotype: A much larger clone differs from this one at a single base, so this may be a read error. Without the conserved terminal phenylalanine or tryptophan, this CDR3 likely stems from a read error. The DNA of the CDR3 is TGTGCCAGCAGTACACCGGGACAGGGCCCCTACGAGCAGTACCTC. Translated, it gives CASSTPGQGPYEQYL. The rearrangement joins TRBV27 to TRBJ2-7; 9 bases fit TRBD1. V shed 5 bases and J 2 bases; nucleotides not matched to a gene: 7. Germline V gene sequence: CDR1 MNHEY, CDR2 SMNVEV (reference sequence). The CDR3 is 15 residues long.

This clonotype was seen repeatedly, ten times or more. As DNA, the CDR3 is TGTGCCAGCAGCGGGACAGGGGAGGGTAATTCACCCCTCCACTTT. It translates to CASSGTGEGNSPLHF. The chain is built from TRBV28 and TRBJ1-6; 10 bases fit TRBD1. This CDR3 has 15 amino acids. The ends lost 6 bases at V and 6 bases at J; junction bases unmatched: 5. In germline, CDR1 is MDHEN, CDR2 SYDVKM.

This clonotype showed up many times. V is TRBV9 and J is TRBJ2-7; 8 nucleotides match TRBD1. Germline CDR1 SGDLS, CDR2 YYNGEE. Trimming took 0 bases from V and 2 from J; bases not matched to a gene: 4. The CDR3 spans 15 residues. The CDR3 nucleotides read TGTGCCAGCAGCGTAGAGGGGACAGGCCCCTACGAGCAGTACTTC. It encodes CASSVEGTGPYEQYF.

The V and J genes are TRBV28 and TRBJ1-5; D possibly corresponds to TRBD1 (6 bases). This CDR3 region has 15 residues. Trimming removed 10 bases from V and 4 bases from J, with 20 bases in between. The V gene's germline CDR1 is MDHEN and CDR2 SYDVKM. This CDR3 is CATGGTGAWNQPQHF. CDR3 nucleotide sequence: TGTGCCACTGGGGGGACGGGGGCTTGGAATCAGCCCCAGCATTTT.

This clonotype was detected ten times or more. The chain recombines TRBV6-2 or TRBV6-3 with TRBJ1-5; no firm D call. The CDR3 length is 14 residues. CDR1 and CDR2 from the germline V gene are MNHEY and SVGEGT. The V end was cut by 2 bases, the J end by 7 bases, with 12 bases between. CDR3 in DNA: TGTGCCAGCAGTTACCAAGGGTCAGGACAGCCCCAGCATTTT. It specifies CASSYQGSGQPQHF.

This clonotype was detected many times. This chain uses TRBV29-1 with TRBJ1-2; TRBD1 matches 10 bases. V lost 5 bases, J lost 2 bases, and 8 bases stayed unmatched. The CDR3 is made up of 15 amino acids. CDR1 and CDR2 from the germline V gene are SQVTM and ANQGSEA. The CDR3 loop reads CSVQDRGALNYGYTF. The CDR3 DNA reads TGCAGCGTTCAGGACAGGGGGGCCTTAAACTATGGCTACACCTTC.

CDR3 region: CASSVGTSTFHV. In nucleotides, the CDR3 is TGTGCCAGCAGTGTAGGGACATCGACCTTCCACGTC. The chain couples TRBV28 to TRBJ2-7; D possibly corresponds to TRBD1 (6 bases). The germline CDR1 and CDR2 sequences are MDHEN and SYDVKM. The CDR3 has 12 residues.

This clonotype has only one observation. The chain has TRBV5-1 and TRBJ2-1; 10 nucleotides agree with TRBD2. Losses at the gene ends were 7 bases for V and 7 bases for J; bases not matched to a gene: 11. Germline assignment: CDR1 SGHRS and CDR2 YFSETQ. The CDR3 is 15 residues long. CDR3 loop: CASGLTSGQLNEQFF. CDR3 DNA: TGCGCCAGCGGCCTGACTAGCGGGCAGTTGAATGAGCAGTTCTTC. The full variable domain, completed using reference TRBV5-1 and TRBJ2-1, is KAGVTQTPRYLIKTRGQQVTLSCSPISGHRSVSWYQQTPGQGLQFLFEYFSETQRNKGNFPGRFSGRQFSNSRSEMNVSTLELGDSALYLCASGLTSGQLNEQFFGPGTRLTVL.

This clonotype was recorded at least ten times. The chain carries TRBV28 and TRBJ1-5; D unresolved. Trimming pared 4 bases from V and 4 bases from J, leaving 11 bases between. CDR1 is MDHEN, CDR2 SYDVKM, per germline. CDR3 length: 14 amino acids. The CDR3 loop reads CASSSLAVNQPQHF. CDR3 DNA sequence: TGTGCCAGCAGTTCGTTAGCAGTTAATCAGCCCCAGCATTTT.

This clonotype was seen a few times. As DNA, the CDR3 is TGTGCCAGCAGCCCCCAGGACAGACCAAAGTACCAAGAGACCCAGTACTTC. As protein: CASSPQDRPKYQETQYF. This chain uses TRBV9 with TRBJ2-5; weak D call: TRBD1 (6 bases). Trimming left V 4 bases short and J 0 bases short, with 19 bases between. Germline V gives CDR1 SGDLS, CDR2 YYNGEE. The CDR3 sequence is 17 residues long.

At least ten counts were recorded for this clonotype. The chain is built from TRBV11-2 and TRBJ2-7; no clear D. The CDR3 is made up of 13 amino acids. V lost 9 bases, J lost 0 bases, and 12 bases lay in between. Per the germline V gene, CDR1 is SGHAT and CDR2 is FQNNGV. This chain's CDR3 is CASSRLISYEQYF. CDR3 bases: TGTGCCAGTAGCAGGTTAATCTCCTACGAGCAGTACTTC. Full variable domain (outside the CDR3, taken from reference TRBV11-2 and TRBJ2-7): EAGVAQSPRYKIIEKRQSVAFWCNPISGHATLYWYQQILGQGPKLLIQFQNNGVVDDSQLPKDRFSAERLKGVDSTLKIQPAKLEDSAVYLCASSRLISYEQYFGPGTRLTVT.